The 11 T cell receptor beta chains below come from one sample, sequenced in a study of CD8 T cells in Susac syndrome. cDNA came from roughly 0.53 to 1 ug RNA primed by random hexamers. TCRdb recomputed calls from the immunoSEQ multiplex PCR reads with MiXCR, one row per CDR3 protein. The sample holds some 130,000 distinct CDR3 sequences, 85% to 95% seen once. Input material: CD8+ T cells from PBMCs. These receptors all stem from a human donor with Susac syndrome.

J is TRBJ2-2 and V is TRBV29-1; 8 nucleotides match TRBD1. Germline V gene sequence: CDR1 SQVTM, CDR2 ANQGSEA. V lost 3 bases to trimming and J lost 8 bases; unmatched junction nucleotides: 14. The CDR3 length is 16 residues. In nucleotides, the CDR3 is TGCAGCGTTGACCAAAACAGGGGGATGGAAGCTGGGGAGCTGTTTTTT. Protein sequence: CSVDQNRGMEAGELFF.

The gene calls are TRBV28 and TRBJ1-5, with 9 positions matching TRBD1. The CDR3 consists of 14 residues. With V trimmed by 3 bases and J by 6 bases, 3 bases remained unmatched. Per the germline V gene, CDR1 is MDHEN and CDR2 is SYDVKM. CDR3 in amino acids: CASSLQQGAQPQHF. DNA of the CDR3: TGTGCCAGCAGTTTGCAACAGGGGGCTCAGCCCCAGCATTTT.

The CDR3 region is CASSLGDLYGYTF. In nucleotides, the CDR3 is TGCGCCAGCAGCTTGGGGGACCTATATGGCTACACCTTC. The J gene is TRBJ1-2, the V gene TRBV5-1, with a tentative D call TRBD1 (5 bases). Trimming cost V 0 bases and J 5 bases, with 8 bases left between them. This CDR3 spans 13 amino acids. Looked up from germline, CDR1 is SGHRS and CDR2 is YFSETQ. The full variable domain, in which reference TRBV5-1 and TRBJ1-2 provide the parts outside the CDR3, is KAGVTQTPRYLIKTRGQQVTLSCSPISGHRSVSWYQQTPGQGLQFLFEYFSETQRNKGNFPGRFSGRQFSNSRSEMNVSTLELGDSALYLCASSLGDLYGYTFGSGTRLTVV.

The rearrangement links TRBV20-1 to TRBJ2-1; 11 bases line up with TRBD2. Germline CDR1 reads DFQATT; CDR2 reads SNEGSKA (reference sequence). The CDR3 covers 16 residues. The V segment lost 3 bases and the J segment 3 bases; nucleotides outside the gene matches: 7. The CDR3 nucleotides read TGCAGTGCTAGTGCCACTAGCGGGAGTTTCTACAATGAGCAGTTCTTC. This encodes CSASATSGSFYNEQFF.

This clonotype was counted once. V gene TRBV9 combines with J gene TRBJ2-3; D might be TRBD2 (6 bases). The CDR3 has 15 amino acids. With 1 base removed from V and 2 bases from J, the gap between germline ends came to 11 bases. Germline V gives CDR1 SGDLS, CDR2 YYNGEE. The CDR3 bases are TGTGCCAGCAGCGTATGGGGGGAGCCCACAGATACGCAGTATTTT. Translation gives CASSVWGEPTDTQYF.

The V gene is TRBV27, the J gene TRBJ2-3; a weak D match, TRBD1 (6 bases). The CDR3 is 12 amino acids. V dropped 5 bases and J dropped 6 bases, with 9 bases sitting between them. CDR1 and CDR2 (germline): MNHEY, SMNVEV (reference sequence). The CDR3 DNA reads TGTGCCAGCAGTATCCAGGGGGATACGCAGTATTTT. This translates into CASSIQGDTQYF.

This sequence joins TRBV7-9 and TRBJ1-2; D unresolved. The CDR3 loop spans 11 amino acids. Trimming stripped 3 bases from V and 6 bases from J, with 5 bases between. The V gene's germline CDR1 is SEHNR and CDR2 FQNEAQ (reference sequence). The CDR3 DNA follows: TGTGCCAGCAGCTTTTCAAATGGCTACACCTTC. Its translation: CASSFSNGYTF.

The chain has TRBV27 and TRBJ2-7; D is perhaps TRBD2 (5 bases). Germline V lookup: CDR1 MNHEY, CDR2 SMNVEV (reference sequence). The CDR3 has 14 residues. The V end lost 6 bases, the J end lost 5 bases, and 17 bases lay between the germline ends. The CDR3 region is CASSPRLGSHEQYF. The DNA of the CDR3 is TGTGCCAGCAGCCCCCGGCTAGGGAGCCACGAGCAGTACTTC.

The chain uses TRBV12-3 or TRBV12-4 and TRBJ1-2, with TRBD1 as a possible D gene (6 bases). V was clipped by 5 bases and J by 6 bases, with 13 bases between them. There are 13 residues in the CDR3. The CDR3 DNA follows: TGTGCCAGCAGTCCAAGGACAGACGATGGCTACACCTTC. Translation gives CASSPRTDDGYTF.

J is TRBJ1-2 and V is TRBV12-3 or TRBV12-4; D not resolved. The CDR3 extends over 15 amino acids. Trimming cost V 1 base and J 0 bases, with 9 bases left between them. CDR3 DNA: TGTGCCAGCAGTTTAGGCGAGGGAGCTAACTATGGCTACACCTTC. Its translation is CASSLGEGANYGYTF.

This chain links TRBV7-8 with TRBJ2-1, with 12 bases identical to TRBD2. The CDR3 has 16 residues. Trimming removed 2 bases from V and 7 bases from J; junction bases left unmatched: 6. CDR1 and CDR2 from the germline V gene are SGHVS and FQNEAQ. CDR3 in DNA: TGTGCCAGCAGCTTACTAGCGGGAGGGCCGTGGAATGAGCAGTTCTTC. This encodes CASSLLAGGPWNEQFF.